Listed here is a single T cell receptor beta chain. Its matching antigen is unknown. The germline CDR1 and CDR2 sequences are SGDLS and YYNGEE. V dropped 0 bases and J dropped 5; count of bases not matched to a gene: 3. The CDR3 consists of 15 residues. Profiled with immunoSEQ multiplex PCR; TCRdb holds only in-frame clones, not every one. The table records around 600,000 clones, roughly 95% of them present only once. Naive CD8 populations comprised CD45RO-negative cells positively selected for CCR7, excluding terminally differentiated effector memory CD45RA+ cells. The sample belongs to a study of shared clonotypes between healthy human individuals. Looking at the study overall: A couple of women and a few men aged 18 to 49 made up the donors. Findings of the study overall: Several donors held 5% to 5.5% of naive CD4 clonotypes in common. What naive subsets generally showed was a larger estimated richness than memory subsets showed. The expectation was that sequencing depth would affect clonotype sharing among donors.

The origin of this receptor is a woman in her 30s in good health. The chain uses TRBV9 and TRBJ2-5, with 11 bases identical to TRBD2. Input material: naive CD8+ T cells sorted from blood. CDR3 region: CASSVGASGRETQYF. The CDR3 DNA sequence: TGTGCCAGCAGCGTAGGGGCTAGCGGGAGGGAGACCCAGTACTTC.